These T cell receptor beta chains were read from a single sample in a study of preoperative IRX-2 immunotherapy in early breast cancer. The method was immunoSEQ multiplex PCR; TCRdb's version includes in-frame clones alone and lacks a portion of them. Here the sample spans around 88,000 clones, 86% being singletons. The starting material was tumor tissue, obtained after IRX-2 immunotherapy. The receptor source for this set is a human donor with breast cancer. Both conserved end residues are part of each CDR3. A D gene is named only where the DNA matches it firmly. A row's size may be missing; if present it is once, few, many or a size class.

- | TRBJ2-7 | 14 | TRBV30 | - | TGTGCCTGGAGTGTAAGCCACGGCCCCTACGAGCAGTACTTC | CAWSVSHGPYEQYF
- | TRBJ1-1 | 16 | TRBV15 | - | TGTGCCACCAGCAGAGATCTACGGCAGCTGAACACTGAAGCTTTCTTT | CATSRDLRQLNTEAFF
- | TRBJ1-3 | 12 | TRBV6-8 | - | TGTGCCAGCAGGCTGGACAGAAACACCATATATTTT | CASRLDRNTIYF
- | TRBJ2-3 | 13 | TRBV7-4 | - | TGTGCCAGCAGCAGAGTGAACACAGATACGCAGTATTTT | CASSRVNTDTQYF
- | TRBJ2-3 | 14 | TRBV11-3 | many | TGTGCCAGCAGCCCCGCAGAAGTCACAGATACGCAGTATTTT | CASSPAEVTDTQYF
TRBD1 | TRBJ1-6 | 15 | TRBV30 | - | TGTGCCTGGAGGACAGGGAATTCCTATAATTCACCCCTCCACTTT | CAWRTGNSYNSPLHF
TRBD1 | TRBJ1-2 | 14 | TRBV12-5 | - | TGTGCCAGCAACAGACAGGGAACGGTCTATGGCTACACCTTC | CASNRQGTVYGYTF
- | TRBJ2-7 | 15 | TRBV19 | - | TGTGCCAGTAGTCACCGGGCCCAGCAGGCCTACGAGCAGTACTTC | CASSHRAQQAYEQYF
TRBD1 | TRBJ2-7 | 12 | TRBV6-8 | - | TGTGCCAGCAGTGAGACAGGGGACGAGCAGTACTTC | CASSETGDEQYF
TRBD2 | TRBJ2-3 | 13 | TRBV30 | once | TGTGCCGCCCCTAGCGGGGGCACAGATACGCAGTATTTT | CAAPSGGTDTQYF
- | TRBJ1-2 | 14 | TRBV5-1 | - | TGCGCCAGCAGCTTGGTCGGAGGAGGAGAAGACTACACCTTC | CASSLVGGGEDYTF
TRBD1 | TRBJ2-5 | 16 | TRBV9 | - | TGTGCCAGCAGTGAGCTGGGCAGGGGGCGTGGGGAGACCCAGTACTTC | CASSELGRGRGETQYF
- | TRBJ1-1 | 13 | TRBV18 | - | TGTGCCAGCTCACCACCGAACCGGGCGGTTGATTTCTTT | CASSPPNRAVDFF
- | TRBJ1-2 | 12 | TRBV19 | - | TGTGCCAGTAGTATAACCAGGGGTGGCTACACCTTC | CASSITRGGYTF
- | TRBJ1-4 | 14 | TRBV28 | - | TGTGCCAGCAGTAACGCCGGGAGAGGTGAAAAACTGTTTTTT | CASSNAGRGEKLFF
TRBD2 | TRBJ2-5 | 13 | TRBV19 | - | TGTGCCAGTTCCCTGGGGAGGGTAGAGACCCAGTACTTC | CASSLGRVETQYF
- | TRBJ1-3 | 15 | TRBV29-1 | - | TGCAGCGTTGTTGGGGGGCAGGGGACTGGAAACACCATATATTTT | CSVVGGQGTGNTIYF
TRBD1 | TRBJ1-1 | 16 | TRBV4-1 | - | TGCGCCAGCAGCCACCTCGCCGGGACAGGGGACACTGAAGCTTTCTTT | CASSHLAGTGDTEAFF
- | TRBJ1-2 | 14 | TRBV1 | - | TGCGCCAGCAGCCTAAGACAGATTAACTATGGCTACACCTTC | CASSLRQINYGYTF
- | TRBJ2-3 | 16 | TRBV5-1 | - | TGCGCCAGCAGCTCTCTCCGGGACACATCCACAGATACGCAGTATTTT | CASSSLRDTSTDTQYF
TRBD1 | TRBJ2-1 | 15 | TRBV11-3 | few | TGTGCCAGCAGCGGGGACAGGCACTCCTACAATGAGCAGTTCTTC | CASSGDRHSYNEQFF
- | TRBJ2-1 | 16 | TRBV5-1 | once | TGCGCCAGCGGTGGGGGTAATAGCTCTAACTACAATGAGCAGTTCTTC | CASGGGNSSNYNEQFF
- | TRBJ2-7 | 13 | TRBV6-8 | - | TGTGCCAGCAGTTACAGGGTACCCTACGAGCAGTACTTC | CASSYRVPYEQYF
- | TRBJ1-1 | 15 | TRBV6-7 | - | TGTGCCAGCAGTGATCAGGGAGGTGCGAACACTGAAGCTTTCTTT | CASSDQGGANTEAFF
- | TRBJ2-2 | 15 | TRBV6-7 | once | TGTGCCAGCAGTTACTCGAAACGAGGAACCGGGGAGCTGTTTTTT | CASSYSKRGTGELFF
- | TRBJ1-1 | 14 | TRBV18 | - | TGTGCCAGCTCACCAGAACCCATGAACACTGAAGCTTTCTTT | CASSPEPMNTEAFF
- | TRBJ1-4 | 13 | TRBV29-1 | - | TGCAGCGTTGAAGAAACAACTAATGAAAAACTGTTTTTT | CSVEETTNEKLFF
- | TRBJ1-1 | 14 | TRBV5-1 | - | TGCGCCAGCAGCACGAATGGGGTGAACACTGAAGCTTTCTTT | CASSTNGVNTEAFF
TRBD2 | TRBJ2-5 | 13 | TRBV18 | once | TGTGCCAGCTCCGTCTCGGGGGGAGAGACCCAGTACTTC | CASSVSGGETQYF